Below are 4 T cell receptor beta chains sequenced from a single sample in a study of blood T cell repertoires in COVID-19. Libraries were prepared by immunoSEQ multiplex PCR; TCRdb keeps only in-frame clonotypes and omits some of them. The sample holds 250,000 to 350,000 clones, about nine tenths seen once. The sequenced sample consisted of peripheral blood. These receptor sequences come from a woman between 55 and 75 years old with acute or convalescent COVID-19.

The chain couples TRBV19 to TRBJ1-1, with D possibly being TRBD1 (5 bases). The length of the CDR3 is 13 residues. Germline V lookup: CDR1 LNHDA, CDR2 SQIVND (reference sequence). The V gene lost 3 bases and the J gene lost 7 bases, with 12 bases spanning the gap. Here the CDR3 DNA reads TGTGCCAGTAGTATGGGTCAGGGCTTTGAAGCTTTCTTT. Its translation: CASSMGQGFEAFF.

This chain connects TRBV19 to TRBJ1-1, with 8 bases identical to TRBD1. Per germline, CDR1 LNHDA and CDR2 SQIVND (reference sequence). The V gene end was trimmed by 5 bases and the J gene end by 0 bases; junction bases not matched to a gene: 5. The CDR3 covers 15 residues. CDR3 in amino acids: CASSEGQGLNTEAFF. The CDR3 coding sequence is TGTGCCAGTAGTGAAGGACAGGGACTGAACACTGAAGCTTTCTTT. Supplemented by reference TRBV19 and TRBJ1-1, the full variable domain reads DGGITQSPKYLFRKEGQNVTLSCEQNLNHDAMYWYRQDPGQGLRLIYYSQIVNDFQKGDIAEGYSVSREKKESFPLTVTSAQKNPTAFYLCASSEGQGLNTEAFFGQGTRLTVV.

In this sample, this clone turned up a few times. V and J are TRBV6-2 or TRBV6-3 and TRBJ2-3, with TRBD2 identical over 10 bases. The ends lost 0 bases at V and 4 bases at J; junction bases unmatched: 7. Germline loops: CDR1 MNHEY, CDR2 SVGEGT. CDR3 length equals 17 residues. The CDR3: CASSYSGAGGPPDTQYF. The DNA for the CDR3 is TGTGCCAGCAGTTACTCAGGAGCGGGGGGGCCGCCAGATACGCAGTATTTT.

The rearrangement uses TRBV6-2 or TRBV6-3 and TRBJ2-4, with unresolved D. V was shortened by 6 bases and J by 0 bases, with 12 bases between the two germline ends. Germline CDR1 and CDR2: MNHEY and SVGEGT. The CDR3 loop spans 15 amino acids. The CDR3 DNA sequence: TGTGCCAGCAGCCTAATAGCTGCAGCCAAAAACATTCAGTACTTC. It codes for CASSLIAAAKNIQYF.